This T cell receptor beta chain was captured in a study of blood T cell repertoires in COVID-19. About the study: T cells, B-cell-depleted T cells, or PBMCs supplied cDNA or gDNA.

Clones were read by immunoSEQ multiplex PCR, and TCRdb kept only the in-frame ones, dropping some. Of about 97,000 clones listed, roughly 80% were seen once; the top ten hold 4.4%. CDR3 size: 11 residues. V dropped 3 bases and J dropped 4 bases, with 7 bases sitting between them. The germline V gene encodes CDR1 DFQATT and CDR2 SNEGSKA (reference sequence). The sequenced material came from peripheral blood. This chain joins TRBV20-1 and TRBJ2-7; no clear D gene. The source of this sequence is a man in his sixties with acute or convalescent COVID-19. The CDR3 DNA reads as TGCAGTGCTAGTTCCGAGTACGAGCAGTACTTC. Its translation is CSASSEYEQYF.